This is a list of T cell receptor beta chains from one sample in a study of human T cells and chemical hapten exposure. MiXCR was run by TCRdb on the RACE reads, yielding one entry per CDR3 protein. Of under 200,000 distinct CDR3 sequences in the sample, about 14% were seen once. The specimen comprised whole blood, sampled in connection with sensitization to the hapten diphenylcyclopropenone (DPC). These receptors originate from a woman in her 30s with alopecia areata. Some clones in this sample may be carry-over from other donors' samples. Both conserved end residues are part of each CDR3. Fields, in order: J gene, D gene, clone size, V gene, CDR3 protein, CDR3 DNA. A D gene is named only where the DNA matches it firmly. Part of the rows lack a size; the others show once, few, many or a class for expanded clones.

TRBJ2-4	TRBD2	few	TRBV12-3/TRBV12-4	CASSSNREGKKNIQYF	TGTGCCAGCAGTTCCAATCGGGAGGGAAAGAAAAACATTCAGTACTTC
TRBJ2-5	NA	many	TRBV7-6	CASRLLSGTQYF	TGTGCCAGCAGACTACTAAGTGGGACCCAGTACTTC
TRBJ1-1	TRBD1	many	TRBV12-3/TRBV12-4	CASRLTGGNTEAFF	TGTGCCAGCAGATTGACAGGGGGGAACACTGAAGCTTTCTTT
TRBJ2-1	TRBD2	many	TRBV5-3	CARSGVLASNEQFF	TGTGCCAGAAGCGGGGTACTAGCGTCCAATGAGCAGTTCTTC
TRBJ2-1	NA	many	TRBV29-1	CSVESSWDGEQFF	TGCAGCGTTGAGTCATCCTGGGATGGTGAGCAGTTCTTC
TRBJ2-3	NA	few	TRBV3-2	CASRPGARTDTQYF	TGTGCCAGCAGACCGGGGGCGCGCACAGATACGCAGTATTTT
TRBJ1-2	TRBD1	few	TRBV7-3	CASSLTDRNYGYTF	TGTGCCAGCAGCTTAACGGACAGGAACTATGGCTACACCTTC
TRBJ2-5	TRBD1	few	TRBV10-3	CAISNSIGTGDETQYF	TGTGCCATCAGTAACTCTATTGGGACAGGGGATGAGACCCAGTACTTC
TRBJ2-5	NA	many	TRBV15	CATSARTDQETQYF	TGTGCCACCAGCGCCCGGACAGACCAAGAGACCCAGTACTTC
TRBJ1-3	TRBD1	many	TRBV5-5	CASSVRQGRGNTIYF	TGTGCCAGCAGTGTCAGACAGGGAAGAGGAAACACCATATATTTT
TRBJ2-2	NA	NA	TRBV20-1	CSANRGNTGELFF	TGCAGTGCAAACCGGGGTAACACCGGGGAGCTGTTTTTT
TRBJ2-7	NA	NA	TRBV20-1	CSAVGQSYEQYF	TGCAGTGCTGTCGGACAGTCCTACGAGCAGTACTTC
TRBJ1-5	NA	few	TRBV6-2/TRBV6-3	CASSYSTGVDNQPQHF	TGTGCCAGCAGTTACTCGACTGGGGTGGACAATCAGCCCCAGCATTTT
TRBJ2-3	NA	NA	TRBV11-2	CASSFHRTLNTDTQYF	TGTGCCAGCAGCTTTCACAGGACCCTGAACACAGATACGCAGTATTTT
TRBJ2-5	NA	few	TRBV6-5	CASSSYGPQETQYF	TGTGCCAGCAGCTCATACGGCCCCCAAGAGACCCAGTACTTC
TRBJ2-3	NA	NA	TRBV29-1	CSVGETTTDTQYF	TGCAGCGTTGGAGAGACCACCACAGATACGCAGTATTTT
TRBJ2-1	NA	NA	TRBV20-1	CSARDRRTVYNEQFF	TGCAGTGCTAGAGACCGGAGGACTGTCTACAATGAGCAGTTCTTC
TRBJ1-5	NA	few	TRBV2	CASMLESNQPQHF	TGTGCCAGCATGCTGGAGAGCAATCAGCCCCAGCATTTT
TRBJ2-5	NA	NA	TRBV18	CASSPRTGKASGETQYF	TGTGCCAGCTCACCCCGGACAGGAAAGGCTAGCGGAGAGACCCAGTACTTC
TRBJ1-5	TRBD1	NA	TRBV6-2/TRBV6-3	CASSPGQGLNQPQHF	TGTGCCAGCAGCCCCGGACAGGGATTAAATCAGCCCCAGCATTTT
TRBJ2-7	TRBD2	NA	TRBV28	CASSLGGILISYEQYF	TGTGCCAGCAGTTTGGGAGGGATTCTAATCTCCTACGAGCAGTACTTC
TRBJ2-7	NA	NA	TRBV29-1	CSVELGVLRYF	TGCAGCGTTGAATTAGGGGTCCTTAGGTACTTC
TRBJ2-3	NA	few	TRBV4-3	CASSHIRTDTQYF	TGCGCCAGCAGTCATATTCGCACAGATACGCAGTATTTT
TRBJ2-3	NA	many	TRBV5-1	CASSPRSLGDTQYF	TGCGCCAGCAGCCCCCGGAGCCTAGGGGATACGCAGTATTTT
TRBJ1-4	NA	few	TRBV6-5	CASSYLGPPNEKLFF	TGTGCCAGCAGTTATTTGGGGCCGCCAAATGAAAAACTGTTTTTT
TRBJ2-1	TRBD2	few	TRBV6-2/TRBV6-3	CASRASGPDNEQFF	TGTGCCAGCAGAGCTAGCGGGCCCGACAATGAGCAGTTCTTC
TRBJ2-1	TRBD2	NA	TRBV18	CASSPPLGGTSYNEQFF	TGTGCCAGCTCACCTCCCCTGGGGGGGACGTCCTACAATGAGCAGTTCTTC
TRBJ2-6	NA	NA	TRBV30	CAWSGSGANVLTF	TGTGCCTGGAGCGGATCTGGGGCCAACGTCCTGACTTTC
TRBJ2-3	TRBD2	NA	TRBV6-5	CASSYSGLAGAPTDTQYF	TGTGCCAGCAGTTACTCGGGACTAGCGGGGGCTCCCACAGATACGCAGTATTTT
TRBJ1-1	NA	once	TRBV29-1	CSVEKGTTEAFF	TGCAGCGTTGAGAAGGGGACCACTGAAGCTTTCTTT
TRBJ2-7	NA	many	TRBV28	CASSYLVKDEQYF	TGTGCCAGCAGCTACCTAGTTAAGGACGAGCAGTACTTC
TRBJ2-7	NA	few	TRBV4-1	CASSQDRASWRYEQYF	TGCGCCAGCAGCCAAGATCGGGCTAGTTGGAGGTACGAGCAGTACTTC
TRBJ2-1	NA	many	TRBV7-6	CASSFSGPNEQFF	TGTGCCAGCAGCTTTTCGGGCCCCAATGAGCAGTTCTTC
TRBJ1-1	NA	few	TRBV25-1	CATGTRANTEAFF	TGTGCCACCGGGACCAGAGCGAACACTGAAGCTTTCTTT
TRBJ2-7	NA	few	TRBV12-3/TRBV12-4	CASSLARGSTYEQYF	TGTGCCAGCAGTTTAGCGAGGGGGAGCACCTACGAGCAGTACTTC
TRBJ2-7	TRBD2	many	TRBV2	CATAGTSYYEQYF	TGTGCCACCGCCGGGACTAGTTATTACGAGCAGTACTTC
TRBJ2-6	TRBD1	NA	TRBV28	CASSYGTGGPSGANVLTF	TGTGCCAGCAGTTACGGGACAGGGGGCCCCTCTGGGGCCAACGTCCTGACTTTC